This T cell receptor (beta chain) was obtained from a study of blood T cell repertoires in COVID-19. Sequencing used immunoSEQ multiplex PCR; TCRdb keeps in-frame clones, though not all of them. The sample includes around 12,000 clones, roughly 93% of them seen just once. This clone was observed a handful of times. With 4 bases clipped from V and 4 bases from J, the junction kept 5 bases outside the gene matches. The CDR3 runs 17 residues. The germline V gene encodes CDR1 MNHEY and CDR2 SMNVEV (reference sequence). The TCR originated in a human donor in a cohort sampled during active COVID-19. The sample comprised peripheral blood. The chain links TRBV27 to TRBJ2-6; 12 nucleotides agree with TRBD1. Here the CDR3 DNA reads TGTGCCAGCAGTTCGGGACAGGGGGCGAGAGGGGCCAACGTCCTGACTTTC. Its translation is CASSSGQGARGANVLTF.